This T cell receptor (beta chain) was retrieved from a study of shared clonotypes between healthy human individuals. Study-wide context: Participating donors consisted of two women and a few men aged 18 to 49.

Notes on the study in general: Clonotype sharing among donors was expected to depend on sequencing depth.

V was pared by 4 bases and J by 1 base, with 5 bases of the junction left unmatched. The CDR3 runs 16 residues. Germline V gene lookup returns CDR1 KGHSH and CDR2 LQKENI. Original analysis: ImmunoSEQ output lacked quality scores and full-length reads, limiting matched filtering. Only in-frame clones appear in the TCRdb table, and some are missing; sequencing was by immunoSEQ multiplex PCR. From that table come the V and J calls and clone size; the DNA was used to work out D and trimming. The profile covers hundreds of thousands of clones, with approximately 80% appearing a single time and under 15% taken by the ten largest. In the case of this clone: Its antigen is not identified.

This chain links TRBV18 with TRBJ1-3; 9 bases line up with TRBD1. The sequenced sample consisted of PBMCs. The clonotype comes from a woman between 35 and 50 years old in good health. Some clones in this sample may be carry-over from other donors' samples. The CDR3 protein is CASSQDGTGSGNTIYF. For the CDR3, the DNA is TGTGCCAGCTCACAGGACGGGACAGGGTCTGGAAACACCATATATTTT.